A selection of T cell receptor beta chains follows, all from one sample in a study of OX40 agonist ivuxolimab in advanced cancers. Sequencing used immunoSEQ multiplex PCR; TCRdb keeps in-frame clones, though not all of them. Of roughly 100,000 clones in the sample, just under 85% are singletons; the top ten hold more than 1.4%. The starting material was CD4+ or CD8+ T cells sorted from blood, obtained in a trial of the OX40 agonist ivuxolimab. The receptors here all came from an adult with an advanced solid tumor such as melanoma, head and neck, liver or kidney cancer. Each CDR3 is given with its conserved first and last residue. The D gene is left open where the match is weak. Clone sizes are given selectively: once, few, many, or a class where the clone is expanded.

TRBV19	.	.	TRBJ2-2	CASSTGLAGDTGELFF	TGTGCCAGTAGTACCGGATTGGCTGGGGACACCGGGGAGCTGTTTTTT
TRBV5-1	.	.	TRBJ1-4	CASSGTTNEKLFF	TGCGCCAGCAGCGGGACAACTAATGAAAAACTGTTTTTT
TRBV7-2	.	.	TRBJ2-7	CASSRKGITGEQYF	TGTGCCAGCAGCCGGAAGGGGATTACCGGGGAGCAGTACTTC
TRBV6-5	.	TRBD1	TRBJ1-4	CASRQTGGEKLFF	TGTGCCAGCAGACAAACAGGGGGTGAAAAACTGTTTTTT
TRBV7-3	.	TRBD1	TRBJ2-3	CASSFRQGDTDTQYF	TGTGCCAGCAGCTTTCGACAGGGTGACACAGATACGCAGTATTTT
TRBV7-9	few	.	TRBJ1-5	CASSLAAGPNQPQHF	TGTGCCAGCAGCTTAGCCGCCGGGCCCAATCAGCCCCAGCATTTT
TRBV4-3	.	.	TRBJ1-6	CASSQVFPAVGSPLHF	TGCGCCAGCAGCCAAGTTTTCCCGGCGGTTGGTTCACCCCTCCACTTT
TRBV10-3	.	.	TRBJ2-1	CATDSSGGEQFF	TGTGCCACGGACTCTTCAGGGGGGGAGCAGTTCTTC
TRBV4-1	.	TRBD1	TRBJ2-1	CASRELDRGNGEQFF	TGCGCCAGCAGAGAACTGGACAGGGGGAATGGTGAGCAGTTCTTC
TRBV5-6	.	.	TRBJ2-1	CASRRQTYSETNEQFF	TGTGCCAGCAGAAGACAGACTTACTCCGAAACCAATGAGCAGTTCTTC
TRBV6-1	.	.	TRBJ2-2	CASSVGTRDRELFF	TGTGCCAGCAGTGTCGGCACACGCGACCGGGAGCTGTTTTTT
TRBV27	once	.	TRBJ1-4	CASSPPRGEKLFF	TGTGCCAGCAGCCCCCCGAGGGGTGAAAAACTGTTTTTT
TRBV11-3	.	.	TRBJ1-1	CASSFDSMNTEAFF	TGTGCCAGCAGCTTTGACAGCATGAACACTGAAGCTTTCTTT
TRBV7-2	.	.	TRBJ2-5	CASTEVETQYF	TGTGCCAGCACCGAGGTAGAGACCCAGTACTTC
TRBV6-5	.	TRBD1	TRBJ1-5	CASRAGGGNQPQHF	TGTGCCAGCAGGGCAGGGGGCGGCAATCAGCCCCAGCATTTT